The subject of this entry is one TCR beta chain. This clonotype is categorized as medium-sized (0.01 to 0.1%). Which antigen it targets is not known. Within one base of it there is no much larger clone, and no base qualities were kept. The source of the sample is a study of breast tumors, draining lymph nodes, adjacent tissues listed by TCRdb under 2016. Turning to the overall study: Breast cancer patients provided tumor, adjacent nontumor tissue and axillary lymph nodes, and the study compared the TCR beta repertoires across these three sources. In human breast cancer, the study set out to evaluate how tumor, surrounding tissue and draining lymph node repertoires relate to one another and whether T cells may move between these sites.

Here is what the overall study found, with its caveats: The study presented the conclusion that tumor T cells originate in lymph nodes as consistent with a hypothesis, not as something directly demonstrated. Tumor T-cell repertoires showed less diversity than lymph node repertoires and more diversity than nontumor tissue repertoires, and tumor T-cell repertoires showed preferential V and J gene usage. Tumor and nontumor tissue repertoires were found to be significantly more similar in luminal-like than in basal-like breast cancer. The data were considered consistent with the idea that most tumor T cells come from the lymph node and then expand in tumor tissue.

The listed sequencing device is Illumina HiSeq 2000. TCR beta chain libraries were generated through multiplex PCR amplification. The amplified TCR beta chain products were analyzed by high-throughput sequencing. TCRdb reprocessing: public reads trimmed at Q25 with fastp, clones called with MiXCR, in-frame beta chains kept. When rows share a CDR3 protein, they turn into one entry using the most common DNA and genes. The sample table holds over 20,000 distinct CDR3 sequences, of which approximately 32% were seen once. The ten largest clonotypes hold around 10% of the sample. V is cut by 6 bases and J by 0 bases, and the space between the germline ends is 14 bases. CDR1 and CDR2 are drawn from the germline V gene (reference sequence): DFQATT, SNEGSKA. The CDR3 runs 15 residues from the cysteine to the phenylalanine. Kept here is only the CDR3 DNA, which spans 45 bases and is read in frame from base 1.

The rearrangement joined TRBV20-1 to TRBJ2-2; the D segment is perhaps TRBD1 or TRBD2, each sharing 5 matched bases. Input material: breast tumor tissue. This TCR was sampled from a female donor with breast cancer. Some clones in this sample may be carry-over from other donors' samples. The CDR3 region: CSAPTGRANTGELFF. In nucleotides, the sequence is TGCAGTGCCCCGACGGGACGGGCGAACACCGGGGAGCTGTTTTTT.